The 2 T cell receptor beta chains below were found in one sample sequenced in a study of blood T cell repertoires in COVID-19. The repertoire was sequenced with immunoSEQ multiplex PCR; TCRdb's copy has only in-frame clones and lacks some. The repertoire has about 360,000 clones, about 87% of them found once; the top ten carry around 3%. Sample: peripheral blood. The receptors were sampled from a human donor in a cohort sampled during active COVID-19.

This chain connects TRBV6-1 to TRBJ2-5; 12 positions agree with TRBD2. Per the germline V gene, CDR1 is MNHNS and CDR2 is SASEGT. This CDR3 is 16 amino acids long. Trimming at V came to 2 bases and at J to 4 bases, leaving 5 bases not matched to a gene. The CDR3 DNA reads as TGTGCCAGCAGTGAAATAACTAGCGGGAGGTTAGAGACCCAGTACTTC. As protein: CASSEITSGRLETQYF.

This clone was seen once. The J gene is TRBJ2-6, the V gene TRBV4-2; D is perhaps TRBD1 (6 bases). The length of the CDR3 is 15 residues. Germline CDR1 reads LGHNA; CDR2 reads YNFKEQ. Between the trimmed V and J ends, which lost 0 bases and 3 bases, there was a span of 6 bases. The CDR3 region has the DNA TGTGCCAGCAGCCAAGACAGGGGTGGGGCCAACGTCCTGACTTTC. Translating gives CASSQDRGGANVLTF.